The present TCR beta chain was sequenced within a study of OX40 agonist ivuxolimab in advanced cancers. The overall study: Ivuxolimab, an antibody acting as an agonist of OX40 (CD134), was used to treat patients.

The study's findings and limits: Averaging showed that CD8+ T cells had more expanded clones than CD4+ did. Researchers did not determine the expanded peripheral T cells' antigen specificity.

Sequencing used immunoSEQ multiplex PCR; TCRdb keeps in-frame clones, though not all of them. The profile shows about 82,000 clones, 80% to 95% of them singletons. As to this clone: What it recognizes is unknown.

V was shortened by 3 bases and J by 5 bases, with 22 bases between the two germline ends. This CDR3 spans 17 amino acids. Germline V CDR1 and CDR2: KGHSH, LQKENI. Material: CD4+ or CD8+ T cells sorted from blood, obtained in a trial of the OX40 agonist ivuxolimab. The chain carries TRBV18 and TRBJ1-2; D is undetermined. The clonotype comes from an adult with an advanced solid tumor such as melanoma, head and neck, liver or kidney cancer. In DNA form, the CDR3 reads TGTGCCAGCTCACCCTCCCGGGCGGCGCTTCCTCTATATGGCTACACCTTC. Translation gives CASSPSRAALPLYGYTF.